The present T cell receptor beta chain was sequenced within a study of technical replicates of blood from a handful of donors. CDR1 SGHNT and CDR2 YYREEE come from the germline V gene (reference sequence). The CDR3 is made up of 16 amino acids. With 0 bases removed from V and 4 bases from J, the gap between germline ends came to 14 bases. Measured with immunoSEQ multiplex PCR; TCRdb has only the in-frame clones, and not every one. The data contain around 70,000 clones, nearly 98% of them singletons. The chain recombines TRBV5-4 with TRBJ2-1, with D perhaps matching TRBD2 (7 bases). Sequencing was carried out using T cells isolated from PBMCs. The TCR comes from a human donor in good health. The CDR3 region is CASSLDGGGKYNEQFF. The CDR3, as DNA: TGTGCCAGCAGCTTGGACGGCGGGGGCAAATACAATGAGCAGTTCTTC.